The clone carrying this T cell receptor (beta chain) was seen at least ten times. Its antigen remains unknown. What was amplified from RNA transcripts were TCR beta CDR3 regions. Using the HTBI primer set, a first-round RT-PCR was run on the TCR CDR3. TCRdb called the multiplex PCR reads again in MiXCR, with one record for every CDR3 protein. In the table there are roughly 500,000 distinct CDR3 sequences, 46% of which are singletons. The data originate from a study of T cells in Graves' hyperthyroidism and ophthalmopathy. Overall study findings and caveats: Most thyroid clonotypes that were expanded above 0.001 also turned up in blood. Ophthalmopathy and stable hyperthyroidism were told apart by a 13 V-J model.

The CDR3 loop spans 15 amino acids. Germline V gene sequence: CDR1 SGHDT, CDR2 YYEEEE. V was clipped by 4 bases and J by 7 bases, with 17 bases between them. Exclusion criteria comprised uncontrolled infection, other autoimmune disease, pregnancy or lactation. Material for sequencing was peripheral blood or thyroid tissue (not recorded which). This chain links TRBV5-6 with TRBJ2-2; D might be TRBD1 or TRBD2, each matching 5 bases. This sequence was found in an adult woman with Graves' disease, either hyperthyroidism or ophthalmopathy (not recorded which). The CDR3 here is CASSPLPRGGGELFF. The CDR3 bases are TGTGCCAGCAGCCCCCTACCCCGGGGCGGCGGGGAGCTGTTTTTT.